A selection of T cell receptor beta chains follows, all from one sample in a study of T-cell reconstitution after alpha-beta-depleted transplantation in children. TCRdb reprocessed the PCR reads via MiXCR and lists one record per CDR3 protein. Here the sample spans approximately 230,000 distinct CDR3 sequences, 20% to 30% being singletons. Source: PBMCs, mostly from graft donor cells, taken 360 days after TCRalphabeta/CD19-depleted stem cell transplant. These receptors all come from a female patient aged 2 to 10 who had a stem cell transplant for congenital amegakaryocytic thrombocytopenia, so the T cells may come from the graft donor. Both conserved end residues are part of each CDR3. Each record gives: CDR3 protein, CDR3 DNA, V gene, clone size, J gene, CDR3 length, D gene. A D gene is named only where the DNA matches it firmly. For some rows the clone size is stated as once, few or many, or as a class when expanded; others skip it.

cdr3_aa: CASSTRPGAPMNTEAFF
cdr3_nt: TGTGCCAGCAGCACCCGGCCTGGGGCACCCATGAACACTGAAGCTTTCTTT
v_call: TRBV7-3
clone_size: few
j_call: TRBJ1-1
cdr3_length: 17
d_call: -

cdr3_aa: CSATRTSGRETQYF
cdr3_nt: TGCAGTGCTACGAGGACTAGCGGGAGGGAGACCCAGTACTTC
v_call: TRBV20-1
clone_size: few
j_call: TRBJ2-5
cdr3_length: 14
d_call: TRBD2

cdr3_aa: CASSGLAGVHEQFF
cdr3_nt: TGTGCCAGCAGTGGACTAGCGGGGGTTCATGAGCAGTTCTTC
v_call: TRBV6-7
clone_size: once
j_call: TRBJ2-1
cdr3_length: 14
d_call: TRBD2

cdr3_aa: CSARSSGSLLPEQYF
cdr3_nt: TGCAGTGCTAGATCCAGCGGGAGCCTCCTACCCGAGCAGTACTTC
v_call: TRBV20-1
clone_size: -
j_call: TRBJ2-7
cdr3_length: 15
d_call: TRBD2

cdr3_aa: CSVDQSGLLVGRPQYF
cdr3_nt: TGCAGCGTTGACCAATCGGGACTCCTGGTCGGGAGGCCGCAGTATTTT
v_call: TRBV29-1
clone_size: many
j_call: TRBJ2-3
cdr3_length: 16
d_call: TRBD2

cdr3_aa: CASSQALAAGGSDTQYF
cdr3_nt: TGCGCCAGCAGCCAAGCCTTGGCAGCGGGCGGAAGCGATACGCAGTATTTT
v_call: TRBV4-1
clone_size: few
j_call: TRBJ2-3
cdr3_length: 17
d_call: -

cdr3_aa: CASSSPLGEGAEKLFF
cdr3_nt: TGTGCCAGCAGCTCCCCACTGGGGGAAGGGGCGGAAAAACTGTTTTTT
v_call: TRBV7-9
clone_size: -
j_call: TRBJ1-4
cdr3_length: 16
d_call: -

cdr3_aa: CSARAIAGGLGELFF
cdr3_nt: TGCAGTGCTAGAGCGATAGCGGGAGGTCTCGGGGAGCTGTTTTTT
v_call: TRBV20-1
clone_size: -
j_call: TRBJ2-2
cdr3_length: 15
d_call: TRBD2

cdr3_aa: CASSPEMGEEQFF
cdr3_nt: TGTGCCAGCTCACCGGAAATGGGTGAGGAGCAGTTCTTC
v_call: TRBV18
clone_size: -
j_call: TRBJ2-1
cdr3_length: 13
d_call: -

cdr3_aa: CASRDGHSPLHF
cdr3_nt: TGTGCCAGCAGGGACGGTCATTCACCCCTCCACTTT
v_call: TRBV3-1
clone_size: many
j_call: TRBJ1-6
cdr3_length: 12
d_call: -

cdr3_aa: CASSSHTGGIVGQPQHF
cdr3_nt: TGTGCCAGCAGCTCACATACAGGGGGCATTGTGGGTCAGCCCCAGCATTTT
v_call: TRBV7-9
clone_size: -
j_call: TRBJ1-5
cdr3_length: 17
d_call: TRBD1

cdr3_aa: CATSDPLYNHRVAKNIQYF
cdr3_nt: TGTGCCACCAGTGATCCCCTCTATAATCACAGAGTTGCCAAAAACATTCAGTACTTC
v_call: TRBV24-1
clone_size: -
j_call: TRBJ2-4
cdr3_length: 19
d_call: -

cdr3_aa: CASSLGEDTEAFF
cdr3_nt: TGCGCCAGCAGCTTGGGGGAAGACACTGAAGCTTTCTTT
v_call: TRBV5-1
clone_size: many
j_call: TRBJ1-1
cdr3_length: 13
d_call: -

cdr3_aa: CASSLGYSNQLQHF
cdr3_nt: TGTGCCAGCAGTTTGGGATATAGCAATCAGCTCCAGCATTTT
v_call: TRBV12-3/TRBV12-4
clone_size: -
j_call: TRBJ1-5
cdr3_length: 14
d_call: -

cdr3_aa: CASTFLVWGTDTQYF
cdr3_nt: TGTGCCAGCACTTTTCTCGTTTGGGGCACAGATACGCAGTATTTT
v_call: TRBV6-4
clone_size: -
j_call: TRBJ2-3
cdr3_length: 15
d_call: -

cdr3_aa: CAWRGGQPKLTYEQYF
cdr3_nt: TGTGCCTGGAGAGGGGGACAGCCTAAATTGACCTACGAGCAGTACTTC
v_call: TRBV30
clone_size: -
j_call: TRBJ2-7
cdr3_length: 16
d_call: TRBD1

cdr3_aa: CAIIWRRGGTYEQYF
cdr3_nt: TGTGCCATCATTTGGAGGAGGGGGGGTACCTACGAGCAGTACTTC
v_call: TRBV12-3/TRBV12-4
clone_size: few
j_call: TRBJ2-7
cdr3_length: 15
d_call: -

cdr3_aa: CASSYLHGTSYGEQFF
cdr3_nt: TGTGCCAGCAGTTACCTCCACGGGACTAGTTACGGTGAGCAGTTCTTC
v_call: TRBV6-5
clone_size: -
j_call: TRBJ2-1
cdr3_length: 16
d_call: TRBD2

cdr3_aa: CASSHRQGGTGELFF
cdr3_nt: TGCGCCAGCAGCCATCGACAGGGGGGCACCGGGGAGCTGTTTTTT
v_call: TRBV4-3
clone_size: -
j_call: TRBJ2-2
cdr3_length: 15
d_call: TRBD1

cdr3_aa: CASSWGDRGYTF
cdr3_nt: TGTGCCAGCAGTTGGGGGGATCGGGGCTACACCTTC
v_call: TRBV28
clone_size: once
j_call: TRBJ1-2
cdr3_length: 12
d_call: -

cdr3_aa: CGIPSLAAPGETQYF
cdr3_nt: TGCGGGATACCGTCTCTAGCGGCGCCGGGGGAGACCCAGTACTTC
v_call: TRBV20-1
clone_size: -
j_call: TRBJ2-5
cdr3_length: 15
d_call: TRBD2

cdr3_aa: CASSHGQGAKETQYF
cdr3_nt: TGCGCCAGCAGCCACGGACAGGGGGCTAAAGAGACCCAGTACTTC
v_call: TRBV4-1
clone_size: -
j_call: TRBJ2-5
cdr3_length: 15
d_call: TRBD1

cdr3_aa: CASSPGQGLAKNIQYF
cdr3_nt: TGTGCCAGCAGCCCAGGACAGGGTCTAGCCAAAAACATTCAGTACTTC
v_call: TRBV9
clone_size: few
j_call: TRBJ2-4
cdr3_length: 16
d_call: TRBD1

cdr3_aa: CSAWIGTPGRGGYTF
cdr3_nt: TGCAGTGCTTGGATCGGGACACCAGGGCGTGGTGGCTACACCTTC
v_call: TRBV20-1
clone_size: few
j_call: TRBJ1-2
cdr3_length: 15
d_call: -

cdr3_aa: CASSLFHGYEQYF
cdr3_nt: TGTGCCAGCAGTTTGTTCCACGGCTACGAGCAGTACTTC
v_call: TRBV12-3/TRBV12-4
clone_size: -
j_call: TRBJ2-7
cdr3_length: 13
d_call: -

cdr3_aa: CASSLADRGGSPLHF
cdr3_nt: TGTGCCAGCAGCTTGGCTGACAGGGGTGGGTCACCCCTCCACTTT
v_call: TRBV5-5
clone_size: -
j_call: TRBJ1-6
cdr3_length: 15
d_call: TRBD1

cdr3_aa: CASSQVSGLGYEQYF
cdr3_nt: TGCGCCAGCAGCCAAGTCTCTGGACTAGGGTATGAGCAGTACTTC
v_call: TRBV4-3
clone_size: -
j_call: TRBJ2-7
cdr3_length: 15
d_call: TRBD2

cdr3_aa: CASSHSQGDNEQFF
cdr3_nt: TGTGCCAGCAGCCACTCCCAGGGGGACAATGAGCAGTTCTTC
v_call: TRBV7-6
clone_size: few
j_call: TRBJ2-1
cdr3_length: 14
d_call: TRBD1

cdr3_aa: CASSPYAKEGSPLHF
cdr3_nt: TGTGCCAGCAGCCCCTACGCAAAGGAGGGTTCACCCCTCCACTTT
v_call: TRBV3-1
clone_size: few
j_call: TRBJ1-6
cdr3_length: 15
d_call: -

cdr3_aa: CSARRAGGSYEQYF
cdr3_nt: TGCAGTGCAAGGCGAGCGGGGGGATCCTACGAGCAGTACTTC
v_call: TRBV20-1
clone_size: few
j_call: TRBJ2-7
cdr3_length: 14
d_call: TRBD2

cdr3_aa: CASSYPILAGDLYEQYF
cdr3_nt: TGTGCCAGCAGTTACCCTATTTTAGCGGGAGATTTATACGAGCAGTACTTC
v_call: TRBV6-5
clone_size: -
j_call: TRBJ2-7
cdr3_length: 17
d_call: TRBD2

cdr3_aa: CASSSGVGVSEQYF
cdr3_nt: TGCGCCAGCAGCTCCGGGGTCGGGGTCTCCGAGCAGTACTTC
v_call: TRBV5-1
clone_size: -
j_call: TRBJ2-7
cdr3_length: 14
d_call: -

cdr3_aa: CATSRNEKLFF
cdr3_nt: TGTGCCACCAGCAGAAATGAAAAACTGTTTTTT
v_call: TRBV15
clone_size: -
j_call: TRBJ1-4
cdr3_length: 11
d_call: -

cdr3_aa: CASSKSSGGYNEQFF
cdr3_nt: TGTGCCAGCAGCAAATCTAGCGGGGGCTACAATGAGCAGTTCTTC
v_call: TRBV7-8
clone_size: few
j_call: TRBJ2-1
cdr3_length: 15
d_call: TRBD2

cdr3_aa: CSASRGARHTQYF
cdr3_nt: TGCAGTGCTAGTCGGGGGGCAAGACATACGCAGTATTTT
v_call: TRBV20-1
clone_size: -
j_call: TRBJ2-3
cdr3_length: 13
d_call: -

cdr3_aa: CASSWAIQGAGTQYF
cdr3_nt: TGTGCCAGCAGTTGGGCCATACAGGGGGCCGGGACCCAGTACTTC
v_call: TRBV12-3/TRBV12-4
clone_size: few
j_call: TRBJ2-5
cdr3_length: 15
d_call: TRBD1

cdr3_aa: CASSSPGQAISYEQYF
cdr3_nt: TGTGCCAGCAGTTCGCCGGGACAGGCGATCTCCTACGAGCAGTACTTC
v_call: TRBV28
clone_size: -
j_call: TRBJ2-7
cdr3_length: 16
d_call: TRBD1

cdr3_aa: CSAYSRRSNQPQHF
cdr3_nt: TGCAGTGCTTACAGTCGGAGGAGCAATCAGCCCCAGCATTTT
v_call: TRBV20-1
clone_size: few
j_call: TRBJ1-5
cdr3_length: 14
d_call: -

cdr3_aa: CASSQTAGAHEQYF
cdr3_nt: TGCGCCAGCAGCCAAACAGCGGGAGCCCACGAGCAGTACTTC
v_call: TRBV5-1
clone_size: -
j_call: TRBJ2-7
cdr3_length: 14
d_call: TRBD2

cdr3_aa: CASSPIGGAGVFEQYF
cdr3_nt: TGTGCCAGCAGCCCGATTGGTGGTGCGGGAGTATTCGAGCAGTACTTC
v_call: TRBV7-3
clone_size: -
j_call: TRBJ2-7
cdr3_length: 16
d_call: TRBD2

cdr3_aa: CASSFPTGRSSYEQYF
cdr3_nt: TGTGCCAGCAGCTTCCCGACAGGGAGGAGCTCCTACGAGCAGTACTTC
v_call: TRBV11-2
clone_size: -
j_call: TRBJ2-7
cdr3_length: 16
d_call: -

cdr3_aa: CSALGTGLFYRSPLHF
cdr3_nt: TGCAGTGCTCTCGGGACAGGGTTGTTTTATCGGTCACCCCTCCACTTT
v_call: TRBV20-1
clone_size: -
j_call: TRBJ1-6
cdr3_length: 16
d_call: TRBD1

cdr3_aa: CASSQEAGYNEQFF
cdr3_nt: TGCGCCAGCAGCCAAGAAGCGGGTTACAATGAGCAGTTCTTC
v_call: TRBV4-1
clone_size: many
j_call: TRBJ2-1
cdr3_length: 14
d_call: -

cdr3_aa: CASQEGGTYEQYF
cdr3_nt: TGTGCCAGCCAAGAGGGCGGGACCTACGAGCAGTACTTC
v_call: TRBV7-9
clone_size: -
j_call: TRBJ2-7
cdr3_length: 13
d_call: -

cdr3_aa: CASSSRGGEQYF
cdr3_nt: TGTGCCAGCAGTTCCAGGGGGGGCGAGCAGTACTTC
v_call: TRBV6-5
clone_size: -
j_call: TRBJ2-7
cdr3_length: 12
d_call: -

cdr3_aa: CSAGGTGYTGELFF
cdr3_nt: TGCAGTGCTGGCGGGACAGGGTACACCGGGGAGCTGTTTTTT
v_call: TRBV20-1
clone_size: -
j_call: TRBJ2-2
cdr3_length: 14
d_call: TRBD1

cdr3_aa: CASSFAGGATGELFF
cdr3_nt: TGTGCCAGCAGCTTCGCAGGGGGCGCGACCGGGGAGCTGTTTTTT
v_call: TRBV7-2
clone_size: -
j_call: TRBJ2-2
cdr3_length: 15
d_call: TRBD1

cdr3_aa: CASSPGLGSLQLFF
cdr3_nt: TGTGCCAGCAGCCCAGGACTAGGAAGTTTACAGCTGTTTTTT
v_call: TRBV7-3
clone_size: -
j_call: TRBJ2-2
cdr3_length: 14
d_call: TRBD2

cdr3_aa: CASSDGGGELFF
cdr3_nt: TGTGCCAGCAGCGATGGGGGCGGGGAGCTGTTTTTT
v_call: TRBV7-3
clone_size: -
j_call: TRBJ2-2
cdr3_length: 12
d_call: -

cdr3_aa: CASSKGWVGSGPTYEQYF
cdr3_nt: TGTGCCAGCAGCAAAGGATGGGTGGGTAGCGGACCTACCTACGAGCAGTACTTC
v_call: TRBV21-1
clone_size: -
j_call: TRBJ2-7
cdr3_length: 18
d_call: -

cdr3_aa: CASSRGVLADYNEQFF
cdr3_nt: TGCGCCAGCAGCCGAGGGGTTTTAGCGGATTACAATGAGCAGTTCTTC
v_call: TRBV4-3
clone_size: few
j_call: TRBJ2-1
cdr3_length: 16
d_call: -

cdr3_aa: CASSLNGYNEQFF
cdr3_nt: TGTGCCAGCAGTTTAAATGGATACAATGAGCAGTTCTTC
v_call: TRBV12-3/TRBV12-4
clone_size: many
j_call: TRBJ2-1
cdr3_length: 13
d_call: -